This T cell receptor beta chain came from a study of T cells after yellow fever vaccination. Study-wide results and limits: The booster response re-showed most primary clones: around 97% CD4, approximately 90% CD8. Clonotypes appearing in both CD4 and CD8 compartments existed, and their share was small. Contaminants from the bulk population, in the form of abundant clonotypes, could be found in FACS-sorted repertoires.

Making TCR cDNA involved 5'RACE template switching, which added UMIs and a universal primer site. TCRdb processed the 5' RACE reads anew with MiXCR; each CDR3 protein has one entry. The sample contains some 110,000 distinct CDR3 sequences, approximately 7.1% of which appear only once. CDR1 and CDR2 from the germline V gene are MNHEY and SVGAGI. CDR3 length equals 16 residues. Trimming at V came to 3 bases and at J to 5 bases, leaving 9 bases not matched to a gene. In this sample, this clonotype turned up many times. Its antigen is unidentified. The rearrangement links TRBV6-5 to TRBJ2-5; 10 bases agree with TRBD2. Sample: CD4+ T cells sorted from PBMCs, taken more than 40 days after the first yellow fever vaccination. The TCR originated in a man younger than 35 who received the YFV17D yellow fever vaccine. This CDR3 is CASSYNSGGAWETQYF. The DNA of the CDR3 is TGTGCCAGCAGTTATAACAGCGGGGGGGCTTGGGAGACCCAGTACTTC.